This record concerns one TCR beta chain sequence. The antigen remains unidentified. This CDR3 comprises 16 residues. Deletions cut 1 base from V and 0 bases from J, with 10 bases between. Germline values: CDR1 SGHDN, CDR2 FVKESK. Repeated repertoire sampling spanned the course of chemoradiotherapy. Measured with immunoSEQ multiplex PCR; TCRdb has only the in-frame clones, and not every one. The sample records 12,000 or so clones, roughly 88% being singletons. The data belong to a study of chemoradiotherapy in HPV16-positive cancers. The study's findings and limits: For HPV16-positive patients, expanding HPV-responsive T cells associated with longer recurrence-free survival. Candidate HPV-specific clones and E7-related TCR motifs grew in tumor during treatment.

The receptor was isolated from a human donor with HPV-associated anogenital cancer. This chain connects TRBV14 to TRBJ1-3; no reliable D call. Specimen: blood, collected from a patient who underwent chemoradiotherapy. The CDR3 DNA is TGTGCCAGCAGCCAAGCTACATCGCTCTCTGGAAACACCATATATTTT. Amino acids: CASSQATSLSGNTIYF.